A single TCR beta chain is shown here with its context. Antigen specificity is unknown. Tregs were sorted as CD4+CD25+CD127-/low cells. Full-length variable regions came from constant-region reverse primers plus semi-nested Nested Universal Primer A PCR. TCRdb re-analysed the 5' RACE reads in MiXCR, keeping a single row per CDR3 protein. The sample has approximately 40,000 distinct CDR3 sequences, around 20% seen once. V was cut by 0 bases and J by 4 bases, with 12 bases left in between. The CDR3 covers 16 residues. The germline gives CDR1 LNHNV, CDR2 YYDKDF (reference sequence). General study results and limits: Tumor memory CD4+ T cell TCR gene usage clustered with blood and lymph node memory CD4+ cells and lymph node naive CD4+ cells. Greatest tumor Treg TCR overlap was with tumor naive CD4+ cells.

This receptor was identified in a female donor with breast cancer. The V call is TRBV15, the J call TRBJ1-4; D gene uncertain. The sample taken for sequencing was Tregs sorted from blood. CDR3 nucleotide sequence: TGTGCCACCAGCAGAGACTACGAAGACTTTAATGAAAAACTGTTTTTT. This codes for CATSRDYEDFNEKLFF.